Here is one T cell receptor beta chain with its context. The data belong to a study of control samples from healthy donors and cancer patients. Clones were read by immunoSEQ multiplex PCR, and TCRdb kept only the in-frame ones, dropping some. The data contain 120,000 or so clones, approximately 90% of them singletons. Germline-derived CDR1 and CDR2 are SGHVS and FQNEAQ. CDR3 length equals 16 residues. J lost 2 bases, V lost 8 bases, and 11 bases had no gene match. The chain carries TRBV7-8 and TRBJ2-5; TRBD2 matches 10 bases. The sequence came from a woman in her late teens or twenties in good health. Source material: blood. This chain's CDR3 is CASLDWTSGLQETQYF. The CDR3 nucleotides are TGTGCCAGCCTCGACTGGACTAGCGGTCTTCAAGAGACCCAGTACTTC. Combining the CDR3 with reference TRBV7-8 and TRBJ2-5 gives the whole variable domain GAGVSQSPRYKVAKRGQDVALRCDPISGHVSLFWYQQALGQGPEFLTYFQNEAQLDKSGLPSDRFFAERPEGSVSTLKIQRTQQEDSAVYLCASLDWTSGLQETQYFGPGTRLLVL.